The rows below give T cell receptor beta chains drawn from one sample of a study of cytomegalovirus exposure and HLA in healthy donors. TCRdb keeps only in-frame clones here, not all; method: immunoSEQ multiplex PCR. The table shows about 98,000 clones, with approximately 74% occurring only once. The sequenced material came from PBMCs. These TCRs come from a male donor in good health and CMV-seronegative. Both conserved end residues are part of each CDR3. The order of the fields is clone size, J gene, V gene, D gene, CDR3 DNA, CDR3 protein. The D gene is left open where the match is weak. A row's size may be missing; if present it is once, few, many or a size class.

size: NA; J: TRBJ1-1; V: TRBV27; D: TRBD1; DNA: TGTGCCAGCAGTCTCTCTAGACAGGGCAACACTGAAGCTTTCTTT; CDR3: CASSLSRQGNTEAFF
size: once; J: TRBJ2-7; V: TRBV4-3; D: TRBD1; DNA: TGCGCCAGCAGCCCGGGACAGGGGGCCTACGAGCAGTACTTC; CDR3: CASSPGQGAYEQYF
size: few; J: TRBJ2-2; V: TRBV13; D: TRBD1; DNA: TGTGCCAGTAGACAGGGTCTGGGTGCCGGGGAGCTGTTTTTT; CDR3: CASRQGLGAGELFF
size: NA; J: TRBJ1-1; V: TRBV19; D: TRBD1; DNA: TGTGCCAGTGCTCAAGGACAGGGATACACTGAAGCTTTCTTT; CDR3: CASAQGQGYTEAFF
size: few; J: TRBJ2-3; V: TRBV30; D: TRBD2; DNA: TGTGCCCTGGGACTAGCGGGAGGCACAGATACGCAGTATTTT; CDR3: CALGLAGGTDTQYF
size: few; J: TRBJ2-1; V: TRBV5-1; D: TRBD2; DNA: TGCGCCAGCAGCCAGGATGGAGGACTAGCGGTCCGGAGCTCCTACAATGAGCAGTTCTTC; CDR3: CASSQDGGLAVRSSYNEQFF
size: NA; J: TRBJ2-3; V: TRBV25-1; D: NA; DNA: TGTGCCAGCAGTGATAATAGCGGGACAGGCACAGATACGCAGTATTTT; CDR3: CASSDNSGTGTDTQYF
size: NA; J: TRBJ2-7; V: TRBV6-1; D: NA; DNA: TGTGCCAGCAGCCTAACTCCTTCCTACGAGCAGTACTTC; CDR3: CASSLTPSYEQYF
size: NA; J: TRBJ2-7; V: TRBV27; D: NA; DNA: TGTGCCAGCAGTTTCGGCGGGTACGAGCAGTACTTC; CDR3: CASSFGGYEQYF
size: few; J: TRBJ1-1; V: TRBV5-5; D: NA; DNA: TGTGCCAGCAGCTTAATACCCCACGCACGGACTGAAGCTTTCTTT; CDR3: CASSLIPHARTEAFF
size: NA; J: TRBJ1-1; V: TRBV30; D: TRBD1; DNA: TGTGCCTGGGAACGGGACAGGAACACTGAAGCTTTCTTT; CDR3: CAWERDRNTEAFF
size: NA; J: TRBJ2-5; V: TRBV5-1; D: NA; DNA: TGCGCCAGCAGCTTGGTCAGGGGTCAAGAGACCCAGTACTTC; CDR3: CASSLVRGQETQYF
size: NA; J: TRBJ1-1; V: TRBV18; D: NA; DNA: TGTGCCAGCTCACTCAGAAACACTGAAGCTTTCTTT; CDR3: CASSLRNTEAFF
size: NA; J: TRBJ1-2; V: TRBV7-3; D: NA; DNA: TGTGCCAGCAGCCCCGACTTGAATGCGCGCTACACCTTC; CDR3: CASSPDLNARYTF
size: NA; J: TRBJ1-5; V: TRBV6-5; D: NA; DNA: TGTGCCAGCGGACAGCCGAATCAGCCCCAGCATTTT; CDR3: CASGQPNQPQHF
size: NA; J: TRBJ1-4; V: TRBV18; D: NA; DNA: TGTGCCAGCTCAAATGAGAGAGGAAATGAAAAACTGTTTTTT; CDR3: CASSNERGNEKLFF
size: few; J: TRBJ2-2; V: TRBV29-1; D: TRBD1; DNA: TGCAGCGTTGTAGGGGACAGGCGTAACACCGGGGAGCTGTTTTTT; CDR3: CSVVGDRRNTGELFF
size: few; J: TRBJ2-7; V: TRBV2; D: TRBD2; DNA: TGTGCCAGCAGTACCTCGAGACTAGCGGAGACCTACGAGCAGTACTTC; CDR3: CASSTSRLAETYEQYF
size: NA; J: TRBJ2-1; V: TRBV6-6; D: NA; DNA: TGTGCCAGCAGTTACTCTAGCGGTCAAAACAATGAGCAGTTCTTC; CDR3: CASSYSSGQNNEQFF
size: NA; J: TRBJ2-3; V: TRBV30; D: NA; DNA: TGTGCCTGGAGCTTAGCGGTTAGCACAGATACGCAGTATTTT; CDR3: CAWSLAVSTDTQYF
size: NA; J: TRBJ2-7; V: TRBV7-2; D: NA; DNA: TGTGCCAGCAGCCACCCCGTTCGGGAGCTCACCTACGAGCAGTACTTC; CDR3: CASSHPVRELTYEQYF
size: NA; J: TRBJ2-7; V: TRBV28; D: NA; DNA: TGTGCCAGCAGTTTATCCCCAGCGCCGTGGGAGCAGTACTTC; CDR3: CASSLSPAPWEQYF
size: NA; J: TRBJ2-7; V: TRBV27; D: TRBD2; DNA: TGTGCCACCGGACTAGCGGGAGTGCCTTGGCAGTACTTC; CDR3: CATGLAGVPWQYF
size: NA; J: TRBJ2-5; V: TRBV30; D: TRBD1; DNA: TGTGCCGGATATCAGGGGGCTGGAAAAGAGACCCAGTACTTC; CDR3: CAGYQGAGKETQYF
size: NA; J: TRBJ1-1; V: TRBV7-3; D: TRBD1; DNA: TGTGCCAGCAGCGACGGGACAGCCAATGAAGCTTTCTTT; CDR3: CASSDGTANEAFF
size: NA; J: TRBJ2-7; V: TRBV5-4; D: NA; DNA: TGTGCCAGCAGCTTGGGCCCTATCTCCTACGAGCAGTACTTC; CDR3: CASSLGPISYEQYF
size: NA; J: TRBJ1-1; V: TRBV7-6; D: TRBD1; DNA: TGTGCCAGCAGCTTAGGGACAGGGTTGAACACTGAAGCTTTCTTT; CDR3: CASSLGTGLNTEAFF
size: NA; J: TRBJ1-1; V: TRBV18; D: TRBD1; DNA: TGTGCCAGCTCACCACCGTGGGGACAGGGGATTTCTGAAGCTTTCTTT; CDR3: CASSPPWGQGISEAFF
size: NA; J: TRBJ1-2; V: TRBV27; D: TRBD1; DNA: TGTGCCAGCAGCACACGGGGACAGGGAGACTATGGCTACACCTTC; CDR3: CASSTRGQGDYGYTF
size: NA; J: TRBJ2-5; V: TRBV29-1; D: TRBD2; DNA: TGCAGCGGGGTACTAGCGGAGTTACAAGAGACCCAGTACTTC; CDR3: CSGVLAELQETQYF
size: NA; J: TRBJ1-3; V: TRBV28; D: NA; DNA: TGTGCCAGCAGTTTAGGAGGGGTTAGAGGAAACACCATATATTTT; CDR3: CASSLGGVRGNTIYF
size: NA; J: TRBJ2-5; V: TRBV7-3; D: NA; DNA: TGTGCCAGCAGCTTAACTAGCTTCGAAGGGACCCAGTACTTC; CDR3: CASSLTSFEGTQYF
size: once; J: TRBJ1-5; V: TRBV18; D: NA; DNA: TGTGCCAGCTCACCCCGGTCTGGCGGAAATCAGCCCCAGCATTTT; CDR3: CASSPRSGGNQPQHF
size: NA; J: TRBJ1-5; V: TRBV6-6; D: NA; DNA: TGTGCCAGCAGTCCGCTAGGTGGGCAGCCCCAGCATTTT; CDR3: CASSPLGGQPQHF
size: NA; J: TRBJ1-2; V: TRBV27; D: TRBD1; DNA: TGTGCCAGCAGTCTCTCGGCGGGGACAGGGGTGAATGGCTACACCTTC; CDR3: CASSLSAGTGVNGYTF
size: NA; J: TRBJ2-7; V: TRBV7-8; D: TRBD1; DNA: TGTGCCAGCAGCTTAGCGGCAGGGGGAATCTACGAGCAGTACTTC; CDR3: CASSLAAGGIYEQYF
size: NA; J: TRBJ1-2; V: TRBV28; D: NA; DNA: TGTGCCAGCAGTTCCCAAGGGGTTGGCTACACCTTC; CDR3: CASSSQGVGYTF
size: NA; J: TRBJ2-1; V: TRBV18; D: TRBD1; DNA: TGTGCCAGCTCACTCAACAGGGGGCAGGATGAGCAGTTCTTC; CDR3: CASSLNRGQDEQFF
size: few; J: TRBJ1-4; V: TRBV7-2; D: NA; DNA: TGTGCCAGCAGCTTAGGTAGCTCAAGGGGGAATGAAAAACTGTTTTTT; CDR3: CASSLGSSRGNEKLFF
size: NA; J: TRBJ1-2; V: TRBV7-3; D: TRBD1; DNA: TGTGCCAGCAGCTTATCGGGGACAGGGGTAAACTATGGCTACACCTTC; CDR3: CASSLSGTGVNYGYTF
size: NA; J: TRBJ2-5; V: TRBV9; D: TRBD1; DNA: TGTGCCAGCAGCGTAGAGGGGGCTCAAGAGACCCAGTACTTC; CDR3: CASSVEGAQETQYF
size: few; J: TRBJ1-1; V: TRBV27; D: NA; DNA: TGTGCCAGCAGTCTCCAACCTCTGGCCACTGAAGCTTTCTTT; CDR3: CASSLQPLATEAFF
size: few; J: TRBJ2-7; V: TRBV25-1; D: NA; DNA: TGTGCCAGCAGTTTGGCAGGGGTTGGGTACGAGCAGTACTTC; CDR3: CASSLAGVGYEQYF
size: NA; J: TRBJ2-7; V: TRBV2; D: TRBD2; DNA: TGTGCCTACGCCGGCGGGAGCTCCTACGAGCAGTACTTC; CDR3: CAYAGGSSYEQYF